Sequencing of this TCR beta chain was carried out in a study of shared clonotypes between healthy human individuals. Sequencing was performed with immunoSEQ multiplex PCR; in TCRdb, only in-frame clones are kept and a portion is missing. The table has 2 million to 2.5 million clones, 85% to 95% seen once. This CDR3 has 12 amino acids. Trimming cost V 7 bases and J 2 bases; bases outside gene matches: 1. CDR1 is GTSNPN, CDR2 SVGIG, per germline (reference sequence). The chain links TRBV30 to TRBJ2-1; 8 positions agree with TRBD2. The clonotype originates from a man aged 18 to 29 in good health. Some clones in this sample may be carry-over from other donors' samples. Sequenced sample: naive CD4+ T cells from PBMCs. The sample's subset: CD45RA+ positively selected. CDR3 DNA sequence: TGTGCCTTGACTAGCGCCTACAATGAGCAGTTCTTC. As protein: CALTSAYNEQFF.